This T cell receptor (beta chain) was observed in a study of Graves' ophthalmopathy and Graves' hyperthyroidism. In this sample, this clonotype turned up a few times. What it binds is unknown. Per the germline V gene, CDR1 is DFQATT and CDR2 is SNEGSKA (reference sequence). The CDR3 has 14 residues. V gave up 5 bases and J gave up 5 bases; unmatched junction bases: 8. Study-level findings and limits: Most expanded thyroid clonotypes above 0.001 frequency also appeared in blood.

Amplifying from RNA transcripts, the study obtained TCR beta CDR3 regions. First-round RT-PCR used HTBI primers; second-round multiplex PCR followed. TCRdb re-analysed the multiplex PCR reads in MiXCR, keeping a single row per CDR3 protein. The table has around 1.1 million distinct CDR3 sequences, about 35% seen once. Material for sequencing was peripheral blood or thyroid tissue (not recorded which). This TCR was recovered from an adult man with Graves' hyperthyroidism. The V call is TRBV20-1, the J call TRBJ2-7; 11 nucleotides align to TRBD2. CDR3 region: CSAVQLAGEDEQYF. CDR3 DNA sequence: TGCAGTGCTGTACAACTAGCGGGAGAGGACGAGCAGTACTTC.